Below are 28 T cell receptor beta chains sequenced from a single sample in a study of cytomegalovirus exposure and HLA in healthy donors. Amplification used 60 Vbeta primers and 13 Jbeta primers. Some clones are missing from TCRdb's copy, which holds only in-frame ones; the method was immunoSEQ multiplex PCR. The sample lists around 170,000 clones; roughly 78% were seen once. Material for sequencing was PBMCs. These receptors all stem from a woman aged 35 to 49 in good health and CMV-seronegative.

The chain recombines TRBV6-1 with TRBJ1-5; 8 bases align to TRBD1. V shed 3 bases and J 6 bases; nucleotides not matched to a gene: 10. CDR3 length: 16 amino acids. Germline CDR1 reads MNHNS; CDR2 reads SASEGT. CDR3 region: CASSETTGTGGQPQHF. The DNA for the CDR3 is TGTGCCAGCAGTGAGACCACCGGGACAGGAGGTCAGCCCCAGCATTTT.

The CDR3 DNA reads TGTGCCATCAGTGAGGAAGGGGGCGCAGACTATGGCTACACCTTC. Translated, it gives CAISEEGGADYGYTF. The chain links TRBV10-3 to TRBJ1-2, with TRBD1 identical over 7 bases. Germline trimming cut 2 bases from V and 3 bases from J; bases unmatched to any gene: 6. There are 15 residues in the CDR3. Germline loops: CDR1 ENHRY, CDR2 SYGVKD.

The chain links TRBV13 to TRBJ1-1; D is perhaps TRBD1 (5 bases). The CDR3 covers 13 residues. V lost 0 bases and J 7 bases, leaving 9 bases between the germline ends. The V gene's germline CDR1 is PRHDT and CDR2 FYEKMQ (reference sequence). The CDR3 sequence: CASSLGQGGEAFF. CDR3 bases: TGTGCCAGCAGCTTAGGGCAGGGAGGTGAAGCTTTCTTT.

This clone was recorded a few times. The gene calls are TRBV25-1 and TRBJ1-2; TRBD1 aligns across 9 bases. This CDR3 has 15 residues. V lost 3 bases to trimming and J lost 7 bases; unmatched junction nucleotides: 9. Germline V lookup: CDR1 MGHDK, CDR2 SYGVNS. The CDR3 coding sequence is TGTGCCAGCAGTGACCGACCAACAGGGGGCCTTGGCTACACCTTC. Encoded protein: CASSDRPTGGLGYTF.

The genes are TRBV29-1 and TRBJ2-6; D might be TRBD2 (6 bases). The CDR3 consists of 14 residues. V lost 5 bases to trimming and J lost 2 bases, with 10 bases between them. CDR1 SQVTM and CDR2 ANQGSEA come from the germline V gene. The DNA of the CDR3 is TGCAGCGTTCGGGAGCGGGCTGGGGCCAACGTCCTGACTTTC. Encoded protein: CSVRERAGANVLTF.

The gene calls are TRBV30 and TRBJ1-2; 9 bases line up with TRBD1. The CDR3 extends over 15 amino acids. Germline V gene lookup returns CDR1 GTSNPN and CDR2 SVGIG (reference sequence). V dropped 5 bases and J dropped 5; count of bases not matched to a gene: 12. The CDR3 DNA follows: TGTGCCTGGGGGCCGACAGGGGGGTTTGGATATGGCTACACCTTC. As protein: CAWGPTGGFGYGYTF.

This rearrangement joins TRBV6-5 to TRBJ2-3; D possibly corresponds to TRBD1 (5 bases). This CDR3 has 15 residues. CDR1 is MNHEY and CDR2 is SVGAGI in the germline V gene. Trimming pared 5 bases from V and 6 bases from J, leaving 18 bases between. CDR3 protein: CASSNSGSGLDTQYF. CDR3 sequence (DNA): TGTGCCAGCAGTAATAGTGGTTCAGGGCTGGATACGCAGTATTTT.

The chain is built from TRBV19 and TRBJ1-3, with a tentative D call TRBD1 (5 bases). CDR1 is LNHDA, CDR2 SQIVND, per germline (reference sequence). There are 15 residues in the CDR3. Trimming left V 5 bases short and J 4 bases short, with 15 bases between. CDR3 protein: CASSLGTGVGNTIYF. CDR3 coding DNA: TGTGCCAGTAGTCTGGGCACGGGGGTCGGAAACACCATATATTTT.

The chain carries TRBV27 and TRBJ2-4; a weak D match, TRBD1 (5 bases). CDR1 and CDR2 from the germline V gene are MNHEY and SMNVEV (reference sequence). Trimming took 5 bases from V and 0 from J, leaving 8 bases between them. The CDR3 covers 14 residues. This CDR3 is CASSDRGAKNIQYF. The DNA for the CDR3 is TGTGCCAGCAGTGACAGAGGAGCCAAAAACATTCAGTACTTC.

This chain joins TRBV18 and TRBJ1-5; D gene uncertain. Germline values: CDR1 KGHSH, CDR2 LQKENI. This CDR3 has 15 amino acids. V gave up 3 bases and J gave up 1 base, with 10 bases separating them. The CDR3: CASSPYSGSNQPQHF. CDR3 DNA: TGTGCCAGCTCACCCTACAGTGGAAGCAATCAGCCCCAGCATTTT.

The gene calls are TRBV4-1 and TRBJ1-4, with 8 positions matching TRBD1. The CDR3 is made up of 15 amino acids. The germline gives CDR1 MGHRA, CDR2 YSYEKL. With 0 bases clipped from V and 8 bases from J, the junction kept 5 bases outside the gene matches. DNA of the CDR3: TGCGCCAGCAGCCAAGAAAGGACAGGGAGGGAAAAACTGTTTTTT. It translates to CASSQERTGREKLFF.

This clone was seen more than once but under ten times. The V call is TRBV5-6, the J call TRBJ1-5, with TRBD1 as a possible D gene (5 bases). The CDR3 is 13 amino acids. The germline gives CDR1 SGHDT, CDR2 YYEEEE. V dropped 1 base and J dropped 8 bases, with 10 bases sitting between them. This CDR3 is CASSLRGGEPQHF. The CDR3 region has the DNA TGTGCCAGCAGCTTGCGCGGGGGGGAGCCCCAGCATTTT.

The gene calls are TRBV5-4 and TRBJ2-1, with 8 bases fitting TRBD2. With V trimmed by 0 bases and J by 5 bases, 4 bases remained unmatched. CDR3 size: 15 residues. Germline V gene sequence: CDR1 SGHNT, CDR2 YYREEE (reference sequence). The CDR3: CASSLVPGGHNEQFF. The CDR3 nucleotides read TGTGCCAGCAGCTTGGTACCGGGGGGGCACAATGAGCAGTTCTTC.

The rearrangement links TRBV18 to TRBJ2-7, with 11 bases lining up with TRBD2. Germline CDR1 KGHSH, CDR2 LQKENI. V was clipped by 3 bases and J by 0 bases; unmatched bases: 7. This CDR3 is built from 17 residues. CDR3 bases: TGTGCCAGCTCACCCCTTACTAGCGGGGGAGCCTCCTACGAGCAGTACTTC. This codes for CASSPLTSGGASYEQYF.

The CDR3 is CASSEQGAYGANVLTF. For the CDR3, the DNA is TGTGCCAGCAGTGAACAGGGGGCCTATGGGGCCAACGTCCTGACTTTC. V gene TRBV6-1 combines with J gene TRBJ2-6; TRBD1 matches 8 bases. J lost 3 bases, V lost 2 bases, and 3 bases had no gene match. Germline loops: CDR1 MNHNS, CDR2 SASEGT. The CDR3 runs to 16 residues.

The V gene is TRBV11-3, the J gene TRBJ2-7; 8 positions match TRBD2. The CDR3 extends over 19 amino acids. After removal of 0 bases from V and 0 bases from J, the junction contained 13 bases not matched to a gene. Germline V lookup: CDR1 SGHNT, CDR2 YENEEA. The CDR3 is CASSLDRRLAGHVSYEQYF. CDR3 bases: TGTGCCAGCAGCTTAGATCGAAGGCTAGCGGGTCACGTCTCCTACGAGCAGTACTTC.

This clone was seen a few times. The rearrangement joins TRBV9 to TRBJ2-7; TRBD1 might be the D (5 bases). V was cut by 0 bases and J by 6 bases, with 10 bases left in between. The CDR3 spans 13 residues. The germline V gene has CDR1 SGDLS and CDR2 YYNGEE. For the CDR3, the DNA is TGTGCCAGCAGCGTAGCTGCGCAGGGCGAGCAGTACTTC. Translation: CASSVAAQGEQYF. Based on the CDR3 plus reference TRBV9 and TRBJ2-7, the full variable domain is DSGVTQTPKHLITATGQRVTLRCSPRSGDLSVYWYQQSLDQGLQFLIQYYNGEERAKGNILERFSAQQFPDLHSELNLSSLELGDSALYFCASSVAAQGEQYFGPGTRLTVT.

This chain uses TRBV19 with TRBJ2-7; 9 nucleotides line up with TRBD1. The CDR3 runs 15 residues. In germline, CDR1 is LNHDA, CDR2 SQIVND (reference sequence). V trimming: 5 bases; J trimming: 2 bases; junction bases outside the gene matches: 7. The CDR3 here is CASSAGQGMAYEQYF. The DNA for the CDR3 is TGTGCCAGTAGTGCCGGACAGGGGATGGCCTACGAGCAGTACTTC.

This clone was seen a few times. Other DNA sequences in the same sample also yield this CDR3. The chain has TRBV5-6 and TRBJ1-1, with D unresolved. The CDR3 consists of 12 residues. The germline CDR1 and CDR2 sequences are SGHDT and YYEEEE. V shed 4 bases and J shed 1 base, with 5 bases lying between them. The CDR3 spells CASSPGNTEAFF. The CDR3 DNA follows: TGTGCCAGCAGCCCCGGGAACACTGAAGCTTTCTTT.

A few counts support this clone. The chain couples TRBV29-1 to TRBJ1-2, with TRBD1 as a possible D gene (5 bases). The CDR3 has 14 residues. Trimming cost V 7 bases and J 8 bases, with 23 bases left between them. In germline, CDR1 is SQVTM, CDR2 ANQGSEA. CDR3 nucleotide sequence: TGCAGCGCTGATGGACACTTCTCCCCGGGCGGCTACACCTTC. This encodes CSADGHFSPGGYTF. The variable domain in full, completed from reference TRBV29-1 and TRBJ1-2, reads SAVISQKPSRDICQRGTSLTIQCQVDSQVTMMFWYRQQPGQSLTLIATANQGSEATYESGFVIDKFPISRPNLTFSTLTVSNMSPEDSSIYLCSADGHFSPGGYTFGSGTRLTVV.

The chain links TRBV18 to TRBJ1-3; D possibly corresponds to TRBD1 (5 bases). The CDR3 consists of 16 residues. V lost 6 bases, J lost 0 bases, and 15 bases lay in between. From germline, CDR1 is KGHSH and CDR2 LQKENI. The CDR3 sequence: CASSHGGGSSGNTIYF. The CDR3 DNA reads as TGTGCCAGCTCTCACGGCGGGGGAAGCTCTGGAAACACCATATATTTT.

This chain connects TRBV5-1 to TRBJ1-2; 7 nucleotides line up with TRBD1. Germline lookup yields CDR1 SGHRS and CDR2 YFSETQ. V trimming: 6 bases; J trimming: 1 base; junction bases outside the gene matches: 12. This CDR3 has 16 amino acids. CDR3 bases: TGCGCCAGCACTCGGGAGGGACAGATGAATAACTATGGCTACACCTTC. This encodes CASTREGQMNNYGYTF. The full variable domain, rest sourced from reference TRBV5-1 and TRBJ1-2, is KAGVTQTPRYLIKTRGQQVTLSCSPISGHRSVSWYQQTPGQGLQFLFEYFSETQRNKGNFPGRFSGRQFSNSRSEMNVSTLELGDSALYLCASTREGQMNNYGYTFGSGTRLTVV.

The V gene is TRBV6-5, the J gene TRBJ2-5, with 7 positions matching TRBD2. The germline V gene encodes CDR1 MNHEY and CDR2 SVGAGI. V was pared by 5 bases and J by 4 bases, with 7 bases of the junction left unmatched. The CDR3 covers 14 residues. CDR3 nucleotide sequence: TGTGCCAGCAGTCCCCTGACGGGAGGAGAGACCCAGTACTTC. This translates into CASSPLTGGETQYF.

This rearrangement joins TRBV7-6 to TRBJ2-7; 7 nucleotides match TRBD2. From germline, CDR1 is SGHVS and CDR2 FNYEAQ. This CDR3 comprises 14 residues. After removal of 1 base from V and 3 bases from J, the junction contained 3 bases not matched to a gene. The CDR3 DNA reads as TGTGCCAGCAGCTTAGGCGGGGGTGGCTACGAGCAGTACTTC. Translating it yields CASSLGGGGYEQYF.

This chain uses TRBV11-3 with TRBJ1-6; D is ambiguous. This CDR3 is 15 amino acids long. The V and J ends lost 4 bases and 5 bases respectively, with 12 bases between them. CDR1 SGHNT and CDR2 YENEEA come from the germline V gene. The DNA for the CDR3 is TGTGCCAGCAGCTCACAATCGGGGAATAATTCACCCCTCCACTTT. It yields the protein CASSSQSGNNSPLHF.

The chain recombines TRBV9 with TRBJ2-1; the match to TRBD2 covers 16 bases. The CDR3 sequence is 18 residues long. Germline trimming cut 5 bases from V and 7 bases from J; bases unmatched to any gene: 12. CDR1 is SGDLS, CDR2 YYNGEE, per germline. CDR3 in amino acids: CASSVLWGTSGRGNEQFF. The CDR3 DNA reads as TGTGCCAGCAGTGTTCTGTGGGGGACTAGCGGGAGGGGTAATGAGCAGTTCTTC.

The chain carries TRBV5-4 and TRBJ2-2; no reliable D call. This CDR3 has 15 amino acids. Germline V gene lookup returns CDR1 SGHNT and CDR2 YYREEE (reference sequence). Trimming stripped 0 bases from V and 4 bases from J, with 10 bases between. Here the CDR3 reads CASSLALAGTGELFF. In nucleotides, the CDR3 is TGTGCCAGCAGCTTGGCCCTCGCCGGCACCGGGGAGCTGTTTTTT.

The CDR3 bases are TGTGCCAGCAGTTCCCCCCCCCAGACACTTAACAACCAGCCCCAGCATTTT. It is translated as CASSSPPQTLNNQPQHF. The rearrangement uses TRBV28 and TRBJ1-5; D is unclear. Germline CDR1 MDHEN, CDR2 SYDVKM. The CDR3 has 17 amino acids. Trimming left V 4 bases short and J 7 bases short, with 23 bases between.